This T cell receptor (beta chain) was identified during a study of T cells after yellow fever vaccination. Study observations and caveats: Though it reached lower strength, the secondary response hit its peak faster, day 5 versus 15. Repertoires sorted by FACS could include abundant clonotypes that are contaminants from the bulk population. Most primary-vaccination clones recurred post-booster (around 95% CD4, around 88% CD8).

With respect to this clonotype: No antigen is known for it.

UMIs were added to TCR cDNA along with a universal primer site when it was made by 5'RACE template switching. TCRdb redid the calling of the 5' RACE reads with MiXCR, one entry per CDR3 protein. The sample lists about 320,000 distinct CDR3 sequences, around 12% occurring once. Germline values: CDR1 LGHNA, CDR2 YSLEER. Trimming took off 0 bases at V and 5 bases at J, with 11 bases between the two ends. This CDR3 has 14 amino acids. The TCR originated in a man younger than 30 who received the YFV17D yellow fever vaccine. Sequences were derived from CD4+ T cells sorted from PBMCs, sampled 15 days after the yellow fever booster vaccination. This chain joins TRBV4-3 and TRBJ2-7, with D tentatively TRBD2 (5 bases). The CDR3 spells CASSQERELHEQYF. The CDR3 DNA reads as TGCGCCAGCAGCCAAGAGAGGGAACTCCACGAGCAGTACTTC.